A single sample gave rise to the 26 T cell receptor beta chains below, sequenced in a study of OX40 agonist ivuxolimab in advanced cancers. TCRdb's copy holds only in-frame clones and misses some; the assay was immunoSEQ multiplex PCR. Among more than 35,000 clones listed, roughly 80% were seen once. The sample was CD4+ or CD8+ T cells sorted from blood, taken in a trial of the OX40 agonist ivuxolimab. The receptor set was obtained from an adult with an advanced solid tumor such as melanoma, head and neck, liver or kidney cancer.

This clone ranks as medium-sized. The chain employs TRBV7-8 and TRBJ1-4, with 9 bases matching TRBD1. Unmatched junction bases numbered 9, after V lost 5 bases and J lost 2 bases. In germline, CDR1 is SGHVS, CDR2 FQNEAQ. The CDR3 totals 17 residues. The DNA of the CDR3 is TGTGCCAGCAGCCCCCGGGACAGGGAGACGACTAATGAAAAACTGTTTTTT. It yields the protein CASSPRDRETTNEKLFF. Drawing the rest from reference TRBV7-8 and TRBJ1-4, the complete variable domain is GAGVSQSPRYKVAKRGQDVALRCDPISGHVSLFWYQQALGQGPEFLTYFQNEAQLDKSGLPSDRFFAERPEGSVSTLKIQRTQQEDSAVYLCASSPRDRETTNEKLFFGSGTQLSVL.

This clone showed up just a few times. The gene calls are TRBV7-8 and TRBJ2-5, with a weak D call TRBD1 (6 bases). CDR3 size: 15 residues. The germline gives CDR1 SGHVS, CDR2 FQNEAQ. V lost 7 bases and J lost 1, with 16 bases in between. For the CDR3, the DNA is TGTGCCAGCACCCACGACCGACAGGTCCAAGAGACCCAGTACTTC. Translated, it gives CASTHDRQVQETQYF.

V and J are TRBV7-9 and TRBJ1-5; no clear D. In germline, CDR1 is SEHNR, CDR2 FQNEAQ (reference sequence). This CDR3 comprises 12 residues. V was cut by 2 bases and J by 5 bases, with 4 bases left in between. DNA for the CDR3: TGTGCCAGCAGCTTAAGGGATCAGCCCCAGCATTTT. Its protein product is CASSLRDQPQHF.

The chain carries TRBV4-1 and TRBJ1-1; D remains unclear. Trimming removed 4 bases at V and 3 bases at J, with 18 bases between. From germline, CDR1 is MGHRA and CDR2 YSYEKL. The CDR3 extends over 16 amino acids. The CDR3 loop is CASSPNLDTGDTEAFF. In DNA form, the CDR3 reads TGCGCCAGCAGCCCAAACCTTGACACCGGGGACACTGAAGCTTTCTTT.

This clone was counted a few times. The chain employs TRBV4-1 and TRBJ1-4, with D unresolved. Trimming shortened V by 5 bases and J by 8 bases, and 18 bases separated the two germline ends. The CDR3 covers 15 residues. Germline loops: CDR1 MGHRA, CDR2 YSYEKL. CDR3 loop: CASSAVGGLKEKLFF. In DNA form, the CDR3 reads TGCGCCAGCAGCGCGGTGGGAGGGTTAAAAGAAAAACTGTTTTTT.

In this sample, this clone turned up once. The V and J genes are TRBV19 and TRBJ2-6, with TRBD1 matching 8 bases. Germline V gene data show CDR1 as LNHDA and CDR2 as SQIVND (reference sequence). The CDR3 is made up of 20 amino acids. Trimming removed 4 bases from V and 0 bases from J; junction bases left unmatched: 14. The CDR3 bases are TGTGCCAGTAGTACCCCTCCATCCGGGACAGGAGTCTCTGGGGCCAACGTCCTGACTTTC. Protein: CASSTPPSGTGVSGANVLTF.

V usage is TRBV6-1 and J usage is TRBJ2-7; TRBD2 matches at 7 bases. V was pared by 7 bases and J by 2 bases, with 5 bases of the junction left unmatched. CDR1 and CDR2 from the germline V gene are MNHNS and SASEGT. There are 13 residues in the CDR3. CDR3 region: CASNQRGTYEQYF. The CDR3 region has the DNA TGTGCCAGCAATCAGCGGGGAACCTACGAGCAGTACTTC.

This chain uses TRBV18 with TRBJ2-7; D might be TRBD1 (5 bases). CDR3 length: 14 residues. CDR1 KGHSH and CDR2 LQKENI come from the germline V gene. Deletions cut 2 bases from V and 2 bases from J, with 10 bases between. CDR3 sequence: CASSPEQGAYEQYF. The CDR3 DNA reads as TGTGCCAGCTCACCAGAGCAAGGGGCCTACGAGCAGTACTTC.

CDR3 coding DNA: TGTGCCAGTAGTATCTCTGTGACAGGGGTATATGGCTACACCTTC. As protein: CASSISVTGVYGYTF. The chain uses TRBV19 and TRBJ1-2; TRBD1 matches at 8 bases. CDR1 is LNHDA, CDR2 SQIVND, per germline (reference sequence). This CDR3 spans 15 amino acids. Losses at the gene ends were 3 bases for V and 5 bases for J; bases not matched to a gene: 8.

About this clone: The limits of the CDR3 on the DNA are not certain, so only TCRdb's listed CDR3 is given. The V call is TRBV14, the J call TRBJ2-3; TRBD2 reflects the table's D call only, with no check against the DNA. Germline-derived CDR1 and CDR2 are SGHDN and FVKESK. The CDR3 length is 16 residues, termini included. CDR3 sequence: CASSQDLFFGVDTQYF.

The chain is built from TRBV30 and TRBJ1-6; tentatively, D is TRBD1 (6 bases). The V gene lost 3 bases and the J gene lost 8 bases, with 11 bases spanning the gap. The CDR3 covers 13 residues. Germline V gene data show CDR1 as GTSNPN and CDR2 as SVGIG (reference sequence). CDR3: CAWRVGADSPLHF. The CDR3, as DNA: TGTGCCTGGAGAGTGGGGGCAGATTCACCCCTCCACTTT.

The CDR3 reads CASGLLAGTDTQYF. The CDR3, as DNA: TGTGCCAGTGGGCTACTAGCGGGCACAGATACGCAGTATTTT. The chain recombines TRBV6-6 with TRBJ2-3, with TRBD2 matching over 8 bases. Germline-derived CDR1 and CDR2 are MNHNY and SVGAGI (reference sequence). The CDR3 has 14 residues. V lost 9 bases to trimming and J lost 1 base; unmatched junction nucleotides: 6.

The chain has TRBV4-3 and TRBJ2-1; TRBD2 matches at 8 bases. The V gene end was trimmed by 1 base and the J gene end by 2 bases; junction bases not matched to a gene: 19. CDR1 is LGHNA and CDR2 is YSLEER in the germline V gene. The CDR3 is 21 residues long. The CDR3 bases are TGCGCCAGCAGCCAAGTGATTAGCGGGGATTACCGAAAAATACCCTACAATGAGCAGTTCTTC. This encodes CASSQVISGDYRKIPYNEQFF.

This chain uses TRBV5-4 with TRBJ2-7, with D maybe TRBD2 (6 bases). Trimming pared 4 bases from V and 3 bases from J, leaving 17 bases between. CDR3 size: 15 residues. Germline-derived CDR1 and CDR2 are SGHNT and YYREEE (reference sequence). For the CDR3, the DNA is TGTGCCAGCAGCCTGGGGGGAGCTGGTAACTACGAGCAGTACTTC. Its protein is CASSLGGAGNYEQYF.

J is TRBJ2-5 and V is TRBV5-6; D assignment may be TRBD1 or TRBD2 (5 bases each). TRBJ2-7 matches the DNA end more closely, so the J call is doubtful. The CDR3 loop spans 15 amino acids. Germline lookup yields CDR1 SGHDT and CDR2 YYEEEE. The CDR3: CASSLGPIRVYEQYF. CDR3 DNA sequence: TGTGCCAGCAGCCTGGGACCTATCCGGGTCTACGAGCAGTACTTC.

The chain has TRBV6-6 and TRBJ1-2; no firm D call. V was trimmed by 2 bases and J by 8 bases, leaving 9 bases between them. Germline V gene data show CDR1 as MNHNY and CDR2 as SVGAGI (reference sequence). CDR3 length equals 12 residues. CDR3 residues: CASSYQVRGYTF. In nucleotides, the CDR3 is TGTGCCAGCAGTTACCAGGTGCGGGGCTACACCTTC.

The rearrangement joins TRBV19 to TRBJ2-3; maybe TRBD2 (6 bases). Germline loops: CDR1 LNHDA, CDR2 SQIVND (reference sequence). V was pared by 6 bases and J by 1 base, with 8 bases between. CDR3 size: 13 residues. This CDR3 is CASRREGTDTQYF. DNA of the CDR3: TGTGCCAGTAGAAGGGAGGGCACAGATACGCAGTATTTT.

The J gene is TRBJ1-1, the V gene TRBV5-1; D is possibly TRBD1 (5 bases). Germline V gene sequence: CDR1 SGHRS, CDR2 YFSETQ. The length of the CDR3 is 15 residues. Trimming left V 3 bases short and J 5 bases short, with 17 bases between. Here the CDR3 reads CASSSLDGGGTEAFF. In DNA form, the CDR3 reads TGCGCCAGCAGCTCTCTGGACGGGGGTGGGACTGAAGCTTTCTTT.

The chain joins TRBV7-9 to TRBJ2-5, with TRBD2 matching over 7 bases. This CDR3 has 19 residues. Trimming removed 2 bases from V and 1 base from J; junction bases left unmatched: 16. CDR1 and CDR2 (germline): SEHNR, FQNEAQ (reference sequence). For the CDR3, the DNA is TGTGCCAGCAGCTTACGTCGCGGGAGAATTCGTCAGGTCCAAGAGACCCAGTACTTC. As protein: CASSLRRGRIRQVQETQYF.

The J gene is TRBJ2-7, the V gene TRBV6-5; a weak D match, TRBD1 (6 bases). The CDR3 length is 15 residues. Germline CDR1 reads MNHEY; CDR2 reads SVGAGI. With 0 bases removed from V and 3 bases from J, the gap between germline ends came to 12 bases. The CDR3 bases are TGTGCCAGCAGTTACTCGGTACAGGGTGGCTACGAGCAGTACTTC. As protein: CASSYSVQGGYEQYF.

This chain links TRBV18 with TRBJ2-2; perhaps TRBD2 as D (5 bases). The germline gives CDR1 KGHSH, CDR2 LQKENI. This CDR3 has 13 residues. The V end lost 3 bases, the J end lost 8 bases, and 10 bases lay between the germline ends. DNA for the CDR3: TGTGCCAGCTCACCCGGGATTGAGGGGGAGCTGTTTTTT. It is translated as CASSPGIEGELFF.

The chain is built from TRBV28 and TRBJ1-1, with a tentative D call TRBD1 (6 bases). The CDR3 is 17 residues long. V was shortened by 7 bases and J by 0 bases, with 21 bases between the two germline ends. CDR1 is MDHEN, CDR2 SYDVKM, per germline. The CDR3 is CASKTAFGGAVNTEAFF. CDR3 bases: TGTGCCAGCAAAACCGCCTTTGGGGGGGCGGTGAACACTGAAGCTTTCTTT. The full variable domain, its missing parts supplied by reference TRBV28 and TRBJ1-1, is DVKVTQSSRYLVKRTGEKVFLECVQDMDHENMFWYRQDPGLGLRLIYFSYDVKMKEKGDIPEGYSVSREKKERFSLILESASTNQTSMYLCASKTAFGGAVNTEAFFGQGTRLTVV.

The chain has TRBV7-6 and TRBJ1-1; unclear D gene. V was trimmed by 1 base and J by 7 bases, leaving 4 bases between them. The germline V gene has CDR1 SGHVS and CDR2 FNYEAQ. The CDR3 length is 11 residues. In DNA, the CDR3 is TGTGCCAGCAGCTTAGGGGGTGAAGCTTTCTTT. Amino acids: CASSLGGEAFF.

The gene calls are TRBV7-9 and TRBJ2-1; 8 bases map to TRBD2. CDR1 and CDR2 (germline): SEHNR, FQNEAQ (reference sequence). This CDR3 spans 18 amino acids. V was pared by 4 bases and J by 7 bases, with 18 bases of the junction left unmatched. CDR3 bases: TGTGCCAGCAGCTCCCGGGAGACGACGGGAGGGCCGACAAATGAGCAGTTCTTC. Translated, it gives CASSSRETTGGPTNEQFF.

The V call is TRBV7-9, the J call TRBJ2-7; D unresolved. Germline V CDR1 and CDR2: SEHNR, FQNEAQ (reference sequence). V was trimmed by 4 bases and J by 2 bases, leaving 6 bases between them. The CDR3 length is 12 residues. The CDR3 DNA reads TGTGCCAGCAGCTCAGGCCCCTACGAGCAGTACTTC. Translation gives CASSSGPYEQYF. Combining the CDR3 with reference TRBV7-9 and TRBJ2-7 gives the whole variable domain DTGVSQNPRHKITKRGQNVTFRCDPISEHNRLYWYRQTLGQGPEFLTYFQNEAQLEKSRLLSDRFSAERPKGSFSTLEIQRTEQGDSAMYLCASSSGPYEQYFGPGTRLTVT.

This chain links TRBV19 with TRBJ2-7; 9 bases are a match to TRBD2. V trimming: 5 bases; J trimming: 1 base; junction bases outside the gene matches: 6. The CDR3 is 15 amino acids. CDR1 and CDR2 from the germline V gene are LNHDA and SQIVND (reference sequence). CDR3 protein: CASSGGTSQSYEQYF. The CDR3 region has the DNA TGTGCCAGTAGTGGCGGGACTAGCCAATCCTACGAGCAGTACTTC.